This record covers a single T cell receptor beta chain. After removal of 2 bases from V and 10 bases from J, the junction contained 2 bases not matched to a gene. Germline V CDR1 and CDR2: LNHDA, SQIVND (reference sequence). The CDR3 is made up of 13 amino acids. This study enrolled people aged about 18 to 100 from about two dozen US geographic areas. TCRdb keeps only in-frame clones here, not all; method: immunoSEQ multiplex PCR. Among approximately 230,000 clones listed, approximately 84% were seen once. The sample comes from a study of blood T cell repertoires in COVID-19. On the study more broadly: Specimens from acute and convalescent COVID-19 originated in the United States, Italy and Spain.

The source material was PBMCs or T cells enriched from blood (not recorded which). The chain recombines TRBV19 with TRBJ1-6; 7 nucleotides align to TRBD1. The clonotype originates from a man in his forties who had recovered from COVID-19. The CDR3 DNA is TGTGCCAGTAGTATACAGGGGGACTCACCCCTCCACTTT. Its protein is CASSIQGDSPLHF.